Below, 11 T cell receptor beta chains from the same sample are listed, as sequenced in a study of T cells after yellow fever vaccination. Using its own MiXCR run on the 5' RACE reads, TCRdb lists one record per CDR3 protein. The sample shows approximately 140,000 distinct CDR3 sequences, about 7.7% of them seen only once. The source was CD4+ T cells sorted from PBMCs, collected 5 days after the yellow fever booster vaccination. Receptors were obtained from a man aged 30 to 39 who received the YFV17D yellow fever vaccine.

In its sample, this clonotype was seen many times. The CDR3 coding sequence is TGCAGTGCTAGAGGCCCTAGCGTGGCCTACGAGCAGTACTTC. Protein sequence: CSARGPSVAYEQYF. The V and J genes are TRBV20-1 and TRBJ2-7, with D tentatively TRBD2 (6 bases). CDR1 and CDR2 (germline): DFQATT, SNEGSKA (reference sequence). Trimming cost V 1 base and J 2 bases, with 12 bases left between them. CDR3 length equals 14 residues.

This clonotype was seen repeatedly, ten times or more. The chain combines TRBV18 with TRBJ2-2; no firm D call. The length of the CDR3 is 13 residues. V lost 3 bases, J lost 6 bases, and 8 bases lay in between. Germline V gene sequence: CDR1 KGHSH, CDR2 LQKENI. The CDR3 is CASSPSRAGELFF. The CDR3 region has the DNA TGTGCCAGCTCACCGTCCCGGGCCGGGGAGCTGTTTTTT.

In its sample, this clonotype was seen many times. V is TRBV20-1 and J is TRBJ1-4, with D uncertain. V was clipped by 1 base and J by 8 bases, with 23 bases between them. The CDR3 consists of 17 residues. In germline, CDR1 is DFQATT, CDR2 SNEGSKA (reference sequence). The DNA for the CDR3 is TGCAGTGCTAGAGCCCAGTCGGGCGCAGAAGTAGGGGAAAAACTGTTTTTT. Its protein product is CSARAQSGAEVGEKLFF.

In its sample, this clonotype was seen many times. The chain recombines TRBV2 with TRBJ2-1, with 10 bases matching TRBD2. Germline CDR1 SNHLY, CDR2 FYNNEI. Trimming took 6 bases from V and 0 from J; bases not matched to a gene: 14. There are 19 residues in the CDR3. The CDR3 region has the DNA TGTGCCAGCAGCGGCCCCGGGACTAGCGAGATGAGCTCCTACAATGAGCAGTTCTTC. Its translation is CASSGPGTSEMSSYNEQFF.

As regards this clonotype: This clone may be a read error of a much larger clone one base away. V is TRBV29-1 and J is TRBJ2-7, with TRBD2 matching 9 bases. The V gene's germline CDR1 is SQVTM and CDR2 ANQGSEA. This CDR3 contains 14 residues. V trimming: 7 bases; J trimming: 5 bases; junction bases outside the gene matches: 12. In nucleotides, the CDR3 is TGCAGCGCCCTAGGCGGTAGCGGGAGTAACGAGCAGTACTTC. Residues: CSALGGSGSNEQYF.

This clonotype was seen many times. CDR3 protein: CASSQIPNTDTQYF. CDR3 DNA sequence: TGTGCCAGCAGTCAGATACCGAACACAGATACGCAGTATTTT. The chain joins TRBV7-3 to TRBJ2-3; no definite D call. The CDR3 is made up of 14 amino acids. The V and J ends lost 6 bases and 2 bases respectively, with 12 bases between them. The germline gives CDR1 SGHTA, CDR2 FQGTGA.

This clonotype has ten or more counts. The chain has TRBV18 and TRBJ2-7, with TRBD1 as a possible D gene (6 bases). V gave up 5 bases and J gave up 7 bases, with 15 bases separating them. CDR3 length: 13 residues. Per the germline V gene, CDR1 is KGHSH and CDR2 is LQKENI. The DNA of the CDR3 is TGTGCCAGCTCAAACTCCAGGGGTACGGAGCAGTACTTC. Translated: CASSNSRGTEQYF. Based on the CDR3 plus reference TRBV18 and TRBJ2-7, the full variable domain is NAGVMQNPRHLVRRRGQEARLRCSPMKGHSHVYWYRQLPEEGLKFMVYLQKENIIDESGMPKERFSAEFPKEGPSILRIQQVVRGDSAAYFCASSNSRGTEQYFGPGTRLTVT.

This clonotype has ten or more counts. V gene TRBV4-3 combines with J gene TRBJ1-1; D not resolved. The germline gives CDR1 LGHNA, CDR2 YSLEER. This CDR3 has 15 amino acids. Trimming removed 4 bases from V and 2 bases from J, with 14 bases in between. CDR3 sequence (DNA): TGCGCCAGCAGCCGTTCGACGACAACTAACACTGAAGCTTTCTTT. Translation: CASSRSTTTNTEAFF.

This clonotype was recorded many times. CDR3 loop: CASSSEAESTDTQYF. In DNA form, the CDR3 reads TGCGCCAGCAGCTCGGAGGCGGAGAGCACAGATACGCAGTATTTT. The V gene is TRBV5-1, the J gene TRBJ2-3, with TRBD2 as a possible D gene (5 bases). CDR3 length: 15 amino acids. The V end lost 3 bases, the J end lost 0 bases, and 11 bases lay between the germline ends. Germline-derived CDR1 and CDR2 are SGHRS and YFSETQ.

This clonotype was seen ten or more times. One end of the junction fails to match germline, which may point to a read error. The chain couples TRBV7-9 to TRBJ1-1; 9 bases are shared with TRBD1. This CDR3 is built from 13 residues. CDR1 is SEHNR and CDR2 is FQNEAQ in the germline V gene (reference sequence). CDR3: CASSFTSGTGSLF. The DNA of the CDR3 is TGTGCCAGCAGCTTTACGTCCGGGACAGGGTCGCTCTTT. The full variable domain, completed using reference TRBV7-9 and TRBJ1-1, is DTGVSQNPRHKITKRGQNVTFRCDPISEHNRLYWYRQTLGQGPEFLTYFQNEAQLEKSRLLSDRFSAERPKGSFSTLEIQRTEQGDSAMYLCASSFTSGTGSLFGQGTRLTVV.

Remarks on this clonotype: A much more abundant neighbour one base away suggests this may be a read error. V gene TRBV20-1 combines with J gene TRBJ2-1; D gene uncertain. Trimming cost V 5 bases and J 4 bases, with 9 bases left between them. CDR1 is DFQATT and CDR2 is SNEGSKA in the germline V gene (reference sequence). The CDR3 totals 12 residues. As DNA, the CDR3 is TGCAGTGCTCAGGCGAAATACAATGAGCAGTTCTTC. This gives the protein CSAQAKYNEQFF.